The 7 T cell receptor beta chains given below trace back to one sample, sequenced in a study of CD8+CD57+ T cells in acquired aplastic anemia. All patients picked for sequencing had shown, by flow cytometry, an expansion of CD8+CD57+ cells. Researchers used genomic DNA as the template to profile TCR beta VDJ and CDR3. TCRdb redid the calling of the reads with MiXCR, one entry per CDR3 protein. The sample holds about 180,000 distinct CDR3 sequences; nearly 65% are singletons and the top ten take approximately 40%. Sequencing was done on a sample of sorted CD4+, CD8+, or CD8+CD57+ T cells (not recorded which) from PBMCs. Receptors were obtained from a human donor with aplastic anemia.

This clonotype appeared a few times. J is TRBJ1-1 and V is TRBV19, with D possibly being TRBD1 (5 bases). The CDR3 consists of 14 residues. The V and J ends lost 4 bases and 1 base respectively, with 10 bases between them. Germline V gene lookup returns CDR1 LNHDA and CDR2 SQIVND (reference sequence). CDR3 loop: CASSTGPTNTEAFF. The CDR3 DNA sequence: TGTGCCAGTAGTACAGGGCCAACGAACACTGAAGCTTTCTTT. Using reference TRBV19 and TRBJ1-1 for the parts outside the CDR3, the full variable domain is DGGITQSPKYLFRKEGQNVTLSCEQNLNHDAMYWYRQDPGQGLRLIYYSQIVNDFQKGDIAEGYSVSREKKESFPLTVTSAQKNPTAFYLCASSTGPTNTEAFFGQGTRLTVV.

This clonotype was detected once. The chain uses TRBV6-1 and TRBJ2-7; the D is unclear. The germline V gene encodes CDR1 MNHNS and CDR2 SASEGT. Deletions cut 6 bases from V and 2 bases from J, with 14 bases between. This CDR3 has 14 amino acids. In DNA, the CDR3 is TGTGCCAGCAGCATAGGTGCAGTTACCTACGAGCAGTACTTC. Its translation: CASSIGAVTYEQYF.

With regard to this clonotype: One end of the junction does not line up with germline, which may come from a read error. The V gene is TRBV12-3 or TRBV12-4, the J gene TRBJ1-2; no definite D call. The CDR3 has 14 amino acids. The CDR3 here is CASSLETLYYGYTF. As DNA, the CDR3 is TGTGCCAGCAGCTTAGAGACGCTATACTATGGCTACACCTTC.

This clonotype was seen repeatedly, ten times or more. The chain couples TRBV12-3 or TRBV12-4 to TRBJ2-5; a weak D match, TRBD1 (6 bases). V was shortened by 3 bases and J by 5 bases, with 22 bases between the two germline ends. The CDR3 covers 17 residues. CDR3: CASSFDPSQGPSETQYF. The CDR3 bases are TGTGCCAGCAGTTTCGACCCTTCACAGGGACCCTCGGAGACCCAGTACTTC.

This clonotype was seen more than once but under ten times. This rearrangement joins TRBV24-1 to TRBJ2-3, with D tentatively TRBD2 (5 bases). The CDR3 sequence is 15 residues long. The V gene's germline CDR1 is KGHDR and CDR2 SFDVKD. V was cut by 4 bases and J by 11 bases, with 21 bases left in between. CDR3 sequence (DNA): TGTGCCACCAGTGACTCAATCCACCCTAGCCGCATGCAGTATTTT. This gives the protein CATSDSIHPSRMQYF.

This clonotype was detected only a few times. J is TRBJ1-1 and V is TRBV19; 12 bases map to TRBD1. CDR1 is LNHDA, CDR2 SQIVND, per germline (reference sequence). The junction had 10 bases not matched to a gene; V was cut back by 6 bases and J by 5 bases. CDR3 length: 16 amino acids. This chain's CDR3 is CASRPGTGGAGTEAFF. CDR3 DNA: TGTGCCAGTAGGCCGGGGACAGGGGGCGCGGGTACTGAAGCTTTCTTT.

The V call is TRBV7-2, the J call TRBJ2-7, with D unclear. The CDR3 spans 15 residues. Per the germline V gene, CDR1 is SGHTA and CDR2 is FQGNSA. V lost 1 base and J lost 0, with 10 bases in between. The CDR3 nucleotides are TGTGCCAGCAGCTTAGGTTTGGGTTCCTCCTACGAGCAGTACTTC. It specifies CASSLGLGSSYEQYF.